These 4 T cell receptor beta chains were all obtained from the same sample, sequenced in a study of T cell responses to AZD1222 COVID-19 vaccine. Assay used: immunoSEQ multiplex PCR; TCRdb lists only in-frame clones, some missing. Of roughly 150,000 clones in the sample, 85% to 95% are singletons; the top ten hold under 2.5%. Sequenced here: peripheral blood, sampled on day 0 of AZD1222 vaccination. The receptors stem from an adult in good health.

The CDR3 region has the DNA TGTGCCAGTAGTCCTCTCCCTAGGTCGCGGCCTGAGGGGTTGTACGAGCAGTACTTC. Translating gives CASSPLPRSRPEGLYEQYF. The V and J genes are TRBV19 and TRBJ2-7; the D call may be TRBD1 or TRBD2 (5 bases each). The CDR3 extends over 19 amino acids. Trimming pared 5 bases from V and 4 bases from J, leaving 30 bases between. Germline V gene data show CDR1 as LNHDA and CDR2 as SQIVND (reference sequence).

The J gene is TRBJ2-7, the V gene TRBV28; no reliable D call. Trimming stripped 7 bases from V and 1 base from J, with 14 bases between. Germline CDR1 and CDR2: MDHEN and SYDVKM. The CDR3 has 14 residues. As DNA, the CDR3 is TGTGCCAGCACCCCTGTCGCGGATTCCTACGAGCAGTACTTC. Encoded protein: CASTPVADSYEQYF.

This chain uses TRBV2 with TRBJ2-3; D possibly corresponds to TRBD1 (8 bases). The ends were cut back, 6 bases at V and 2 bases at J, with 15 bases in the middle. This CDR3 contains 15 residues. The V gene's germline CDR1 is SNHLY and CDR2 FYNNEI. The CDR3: CASRAGQVTTDTQYF. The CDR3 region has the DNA TGTGCCAGCAGAGCGGGACAGGTGACCACAGATACGCAGTATTTT.

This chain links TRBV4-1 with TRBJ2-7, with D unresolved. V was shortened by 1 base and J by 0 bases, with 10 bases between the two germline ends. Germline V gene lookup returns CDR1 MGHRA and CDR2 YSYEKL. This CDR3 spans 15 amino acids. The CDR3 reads CASSQVETLSYEQYF. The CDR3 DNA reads TGCGCCAGCAGCCAAGTAGAGACTCTCTCCTACGAGCAGTACTTC.